This entry lists 16 T cell receptor beta chains sequenced from one sample in a study of T cell repertoires in cytomegalovirus infection. From the reads, TCRdb called clonotypes with MiXCR, one entry per CDR3 protein. The sample yields fewer than 200,000 distinct CDR3 sequences, roughly 9.8% seen once. Sequenced material: PBMCs. The receptors come from a human donor in good health (CMV status not recorded). Some clones in this sample may be carry-over from other donors' samples.

The chain employs TRBV9 and TRBJ2-3; 7 bases are shared with TRBD2. Germline CDR1 is SGDLS and CDR2 is YYNGEE. After removal of 0 bases from V and 4 bases from J, the junction contained 5 bases not matched to a gene. The CDR3 length is 15 residues. The CDR3 DNA is TGTGCCAGCAGCGTAGAAGCGGGAATTGCAGATACGCAGTATTTT. This codes for CASSVEAGIADTQYF.

This clonotype was recorded many times. The CDR3 region is CASSAGIRDTGELFF. The CDR3 coding sequence is TGTGCCAGCAGTGCCGGGATAAGGGACACCGGGGAGCTGTTTTTT. The chain combines TRBV6-2 or TRBV6-3 with TRBJ2-2, with a possible D match to TRBD2 (5 bases). The germline V gene has CDR1 MNHEY and CDR2 SVGEGT. The CDR3 spans 15 residues. Trimming pared 5 bases from V and 3 bases from J, leaving 13 bases between.

This clonotype was observed a handful of times. The rearrangement uses TRBV5-4 and TRBJ2-5; 9 positions agree with TRBD2. CDR1 is SGHNT and CDR2 is YYREEE in the germline V gene (reference sequence). The CDR3 has 15 residues. V shed 7 bases and J 5 bases; nucleotides not matched to a gene: 12. The chain's CDR3 is CASGRYAGGPETQYF. For the CDR3, the DNA is TGTGCCAGCGGCCGCTACGCGGGAGGGCCCGAGACCCAGTACTTC. The full variable domain, with the rest looked up from reference TRBV5-4 and TRBJ2-5, is ETGVTQSPTHLIKTRGQQVTLRCSSQSGHNTVSWYQQALGQGPQFIFQYYREEENGRGNFPPRFSGLQFPNYSSELNVNALELDDSALYLCASGRYAGGPETQYFGPGTRLLVL.

This clonotype was recorded many times. The V call is TRBV6-1, the J call TRBJ2-1; D uncertain. There are 12 residues in the CDR3. V was clipped by 10 bases and J by 6 bases, with 13 bases between them. Germline values: CDR1 MNHNS, CDR2 SASEGT. This CDR3 reads CATGGLGNEQFF. In DNA, the CDR3 is TGTGCCACCGGCGGTCTTGGCAATGAGCAGTTCTTC.

This clonotype was seen a handful of times. V usage is TRBV2 and J usage is TRBJ1-2; D might be TRBD1 (6 bases). Per germline, CDR1 SNHLY and CDR2 FYNNEI. This CDR3 contains 13 residues. The V gene lost 9 bases and the J gene lost 2 bases, with 13 bases spanning the gap. CDR3 nucleotides: TGTGCCAGTCAACACAGGGAGAACTATGGCTACACCTTC. Translated, it gives CASQHRENYGYTF.

This clonotype was recorded at least ten times. The rearrangement links TRBV7-2 to TRBJ2-6; D is undetermined. Trimming took off 0 bases at V and 0 bases at J, with 9 bases between the two ends. The CDR3 extends over 17 amino acids. The V gene's germline CDR1 is SGHTA and CDR2 FQGNSA. This chain's CDR3 is CASSLAARDSGANVLTF. Here the CDR3 DNA reads TGTGCCAGCAGCTTAGCAGCTAGAGACTCTGGGGCCAACGTCCTGACTTTC.

Many counts were recorded for this clonotype. The V and J genes are TRBV5-5 and TRBJ2-7, with D perhaps matching TRBD1 (6 bases). CDR3 length equals 14 residues. With 4 bases removed from V and 5 bases from J, the gap between germline ends came to 16 bases. Germline CDR1 is SGHKS and CDR2 is YYEKEE (reference sequence). The CDR3 DNA is TGTGCCAGCAGCGGGGGCCCGCGGAGAGACGAGCAGTACTTC. Its protein product is CASSGGPRRDEQYF.

This clonotype was counted ten times or more. V and J are TRBV12-3 or TRBV12-4 and TRBJ2-1; 12 bases line up with TRBD1. The CDR3 extends over 17 amino acids. Germline trimming cut 8 bases from V and 5 bases from J; bases unmatched to any gene: 13. CDR3 protein: CASGGGQGARGDNEQFF. The CDR3 nucleotides read TGTGCCAGCGGGGGGGGACAGGGGGCACGGGGTGACAATGAGCAGTTCTTC.

This chain links TRBV29-1 with TRBJ2-7, with 10 bases identical to TRBD1. Germline trimming cut 6 bases from V and 0 bases from J; bases unmatched to any gene: 5. In germline, CDR1 is SQVTM, CDR2 ANQGSEA. The CDR3 totals 14 residues. CDR3 residues: CSVSGTGASYEQYF. DNA of the CDR3: TGCAGCGTCTCCGGGACAGGGGCCTCCTACGAGCAGTACTTC.

Ten or more counts support this clonotype. This chain links TRBV7-9 with TRBJ1-5; TRBD1 matches 7 bases. Germline V lookup: CDR1 SEHNR, CDR2 FQNEAQ (reference sequence). Trimming removed 5 bases from V and 3 bases from J; junction bases left unmatched: 7. The CDR3 runs 15 residues. CDR3: CASSRQGAPNQPQHF. The CDR3 nucleotides read TGTGCCAGCAGCCGACAGGGTGCCCCCAATCAGCCCCAGCATTTT.

Many counts were recorded for this clonotype. The V gene is TRBV7-2, the J gene TRBJ2-3; TRBD2 matches at 7 bases. V was pared by 11 bases and J by 4 bases, with 9 bases of the junction left unmatched. The CDR3 has 13 amino acids. CDR1 is SGHTA, CDR2 FQGNSA, per germline. The DNA for the CDR3 is TGTGCCCCTTGGCGGGAGTGCTCAGATACGCAGTATTTT. It codes for CAPWRECSDTQYF. The variable domain in full, with the rest retrieved from reference TRBV7-2 and TRBJ2-3, is GAGVSQSPSNKVTEKGKDVELRCDPISGHTALYWYRQSLGQGLEFLIYFQGNSAPDKSGLPSDRFSAERTGGSVSTLTIQRTQQEDSAVYLCAPWRECSDTQYFGPGTRLTVL.

In this sample, this clonotype turned up many times. The chain links TRBV2 to TRBJ1-4; no clear D gene. CDR3 size: 17 residues. Looked up from germline, CDR1 is SNHLY and CDR2 is FYNNEI. V was clipped by 3 bases and J by 0 bases, with 14 bases between them. In DNA form, the CDR3 reads TGTGCCAGCAGTGAGGACCGTAGAGGTGCAACTAATGAAAAACTGTTTTTT. Translation: CASSEDRRGATNEKLFF.

Ten or more counts support this clonotype. V is TRBV5-6 and J is TRBJ2-3, with 7 nucleotides matching TRBD1. Trimming removed 0 bases from V and 4 bases from J; junction bases left unmatched: 11. Germline CDR1 SGHDT, CDR2 YYEEEE. The CDR3 is 17 residues long. The CDR3 loop reads CASSLASLRQGADTQYF. CDR3 sequence (DNA): TGTGCCAGCAGCTTGGCCTCCCTTAGACAGGGCGCAGATACGCAGTATTTT.

This clonotype showed up just a few times. The chain joins TRBV9 to TRBJ2-3; no definite D call. Trimming stripped 0 bases from V and 1 base from J, with 12 bases between. Germline CDR1 SGDLS, CDR2 YYNGEE. The CDR3 length is 16 residues. CDR3 nucleotide sequence: TGTGCCAGCAGCGTAGGGCTCGGCCTGCGCACAGATACGCAGTATTTT. Translation gives CASSVGLGLRTDTQYF. Full variable domain (outside the CDR3, taken from reference TRBV9 and TRBJ2-3): DSGVTQTPKHLITATGQRVTLRCSPRSGDLSVYWYQQSLDQGLQFLIQYYNGEERAKGNILERFSAQQFPDLHSELNLSSLELGDSALYFCASSVGLGLRTDTQYFGPGTRLTVL.

The V and J genes are TRBV6-6 and TRBJ2-7; no reliable D call. Between the trimmed V and J ends, which lost 6 bases and 0 bases, there was a span of 18 bases. Per germline, CDR1 MNHNY and CDR2 SVGAGI (reference sequence). The CDR3 loop spans 16 amino acids. The CDR3 protein is CASSPGGTKSSYEQYF. The CDR3 nucleotides read TGTGCCAGCAGCCCAGGCGGAACTAAAAGCTCCTACGAGCAGTACTTC.

This clonotype was found many times. The chain employs TRBV7-2 and TRBJ2-1; 11 bases map to TRBD2. Germline CDR1 SGHTA, CDR2 FQGNSA. The CDR3 loop spans 14 amino acids. Unmatched junction bases numbered 6, after V lost 5 bases and J lost 9 bases. Here the CDR3 reads CASSPPTSGTEQFF. The CDR3 DNA reads as TGTGCCAGCAGCCCCCCGACTAGCGGGACTGAGCAGTTCTTC.